This T cell receptor beta chain is drawn from a study of beta chain bispecific antibodies for T cell cancers (dated by TCRdb to 2020 to 2022). About the full investigation: After T cells from healthy donors were cocultured with bispecific antibodies and T cell leukemia lines, the researchers used TRBV sequencing of the cells that survived to measure how much each TRBV family was depleted. Surface TRBV12 (TRBV12-3) was expressed by Jurkat cells, and surface TRBV5-5 was expressed by HPB-ALL cells.

Libraries incorporated unique molecular identifier barcodes, which were used to quantify clonotypes. Qiagen AllPrep DNA/RNA Micro kits were used to isolate total RNA, and an Agilent TapeStation was used to check RNA quality. TCR beta libraries were constructed by 5' RACE, in which cDNA synthesis was followed by two PCR steps with TCR beta constant-region gene-specific primers. TCR beta libraries were sequenced on an Illumina MiSeq platform. The paper's processing steps were these. MIGEC, MiXCR and VDJtools were used to process the reads. Clonotype frequency was computed as the clonotype's share of unique molecular identifiers among all unique molecular identifiers in the sample. Any TRBV gene that IMGT lists as a pseudogene or open reading frame, and is therefore nonfunctional, such as TRBV1, TRBV12-1 and TRBV21, was left out. Using fastp at Q25 and MiXCR, TCRdb reprocessed the public reads and kept productive beta chains. Here each entry gathers all rows of one CDR3 protein and keeps the most common genes and DNA. TCRdb's processing, not the authors', yielded these V and J calls. This sample gives 9,000 or so distinct CDR3 sequences in total; approximately 2.2% of them show up just once. Approximately 68% of the sample is held by the ten biggest clonotypes.

In the paper's terms, the treatment or condition label means: alpha-CD19 control bispecific (anti-CD19 x anti-CD3). For around 3 days, T cells were expanded from blood mononuclear cells using either the anti-CD3 antibody OKT3 or CD3/CD28 Dynabeads. Anti-CD19 bispecific antibody cocultures served as comparators for TRBV sequencing; in separate killing assays, anti-CD19 had no effect on Jurkat or HPB-ALL cells. The culture conditions for expanded T cells were RPMI 1640 plus 10% fetal bovine serum, recombinant human IL-2 (approximately 100 IU/ml) and IL-7 (approximately 5 ng/ml). Each coculture contained about 50,000 normal T cells, about 50,000 target cells and bispecific antibody in approximately 92 ul and was incubated for roughly 16 hours at 37 degrees C. Every bispecific antibody was made of two single-chain variable fragments expressed in a single-chain diabody format with a His tag. The effector T cells were obtained from healthy human donors, with peripheral blood mononuclear cells isolated from leukapheresis samples by Ficoll density gradient centrifugation.

To note about this clonotype: What this receptor recognizes is not known. Since a much larger clone is just one base distant, this may be a read error.

V gives up 4 bases and J gives up 5 bases, and the segment between their germline ends measures 11 bases. The CDR3 numbers 13 residues from cysteine through phenylalanine. The only DNA kept is the CDR3, 39 bases in frame from the first base. According to the germline V gene, CDR1 reads MNHEY and CDR2 reads SVGAGI. General conclusions and limits of the study: Every sequenced sample was a mix of normal T cells and leukemia cell line cells, and most of the targeted TRBV signal originated from the leukemia cells instead of the normal T cells. Compared with anti-CD19, anti-TRBV12 exposure reduced the TRBV12-3 share of total TRBV signal by over 97%; TRBV12-4 fell 30% to 40%, not significantly. Cross-reactivity of the anti-TRBV5-5 antibody with TRBV5-6 was attributed to high sequence similarity between the two genes. Compared with anti-CD19, anti-TRBV5-5 exposure reduced TRBV5-5 signal by about 98% and the closely related TRBV5-6 by 75% to 92%.

The chain is encoded by TRBV6-5 joined to TRBJ2-5, and TRBD2 may be the D gene, going by 5 matching bases. Sequences were derived from T cells from a healthy donor cultured with Jurkat leukemia cells, sampled from a culture containing an anti-CD19 bispecific antibody. The sequence derives from a human donor in good health. Some clones in this sample may be carry-over from other donors' samples. The CDR3 reads as follows: CASSSPSLETQYF. In nucleotide form, the sequence is TGTGCCAGCAGTTCGCCTAGCCTGGAGACCCAGTACTTC.